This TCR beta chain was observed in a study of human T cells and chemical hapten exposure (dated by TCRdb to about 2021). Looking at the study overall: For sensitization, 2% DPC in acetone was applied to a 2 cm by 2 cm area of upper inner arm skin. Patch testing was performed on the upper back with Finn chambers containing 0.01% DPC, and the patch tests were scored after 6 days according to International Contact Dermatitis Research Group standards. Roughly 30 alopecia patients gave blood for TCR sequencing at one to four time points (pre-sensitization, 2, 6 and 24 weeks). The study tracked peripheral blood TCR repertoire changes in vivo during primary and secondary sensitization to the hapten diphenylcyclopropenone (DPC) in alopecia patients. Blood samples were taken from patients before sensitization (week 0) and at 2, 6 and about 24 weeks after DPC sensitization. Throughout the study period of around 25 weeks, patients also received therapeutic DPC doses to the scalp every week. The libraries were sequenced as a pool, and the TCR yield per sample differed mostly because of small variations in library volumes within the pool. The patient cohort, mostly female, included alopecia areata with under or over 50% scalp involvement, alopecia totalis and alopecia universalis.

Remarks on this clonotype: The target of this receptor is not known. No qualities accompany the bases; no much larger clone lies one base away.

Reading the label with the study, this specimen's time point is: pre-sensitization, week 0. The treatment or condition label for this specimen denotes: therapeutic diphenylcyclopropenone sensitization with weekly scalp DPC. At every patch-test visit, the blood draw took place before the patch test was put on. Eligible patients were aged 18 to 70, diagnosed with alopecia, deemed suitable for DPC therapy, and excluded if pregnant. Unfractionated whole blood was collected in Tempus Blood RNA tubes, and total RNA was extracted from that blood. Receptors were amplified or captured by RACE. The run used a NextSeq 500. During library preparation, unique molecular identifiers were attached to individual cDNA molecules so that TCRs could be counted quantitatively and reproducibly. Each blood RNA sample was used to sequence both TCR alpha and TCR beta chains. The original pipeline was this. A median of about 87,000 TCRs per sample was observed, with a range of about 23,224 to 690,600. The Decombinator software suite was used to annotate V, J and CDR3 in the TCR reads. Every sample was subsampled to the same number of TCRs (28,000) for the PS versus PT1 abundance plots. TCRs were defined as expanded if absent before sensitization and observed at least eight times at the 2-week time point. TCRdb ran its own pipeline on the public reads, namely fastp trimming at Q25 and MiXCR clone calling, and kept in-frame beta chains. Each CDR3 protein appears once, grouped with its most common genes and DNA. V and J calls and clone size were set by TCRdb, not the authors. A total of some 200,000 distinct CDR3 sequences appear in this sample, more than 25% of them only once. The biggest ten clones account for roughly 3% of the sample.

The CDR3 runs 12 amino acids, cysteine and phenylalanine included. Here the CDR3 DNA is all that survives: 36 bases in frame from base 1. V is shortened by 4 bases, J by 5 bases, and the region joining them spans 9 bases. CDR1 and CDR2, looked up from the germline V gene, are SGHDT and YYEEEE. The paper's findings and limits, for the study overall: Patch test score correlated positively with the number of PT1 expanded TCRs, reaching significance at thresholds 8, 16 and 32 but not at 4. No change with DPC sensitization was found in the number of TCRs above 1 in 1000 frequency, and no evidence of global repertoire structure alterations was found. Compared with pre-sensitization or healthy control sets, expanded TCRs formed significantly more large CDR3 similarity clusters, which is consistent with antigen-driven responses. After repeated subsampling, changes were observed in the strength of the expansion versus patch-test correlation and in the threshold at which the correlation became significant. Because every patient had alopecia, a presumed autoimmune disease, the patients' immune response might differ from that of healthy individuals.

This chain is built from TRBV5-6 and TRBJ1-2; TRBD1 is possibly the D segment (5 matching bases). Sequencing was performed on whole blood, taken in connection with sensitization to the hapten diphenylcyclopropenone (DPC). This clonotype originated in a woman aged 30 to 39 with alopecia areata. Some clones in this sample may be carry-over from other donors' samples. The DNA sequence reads TGTGCCAGCAGCGACAGCGATTATGGCTACACCTTC. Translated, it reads CASSDSDYGYTF.